This T cell receptor (beta chain) was found in a study of cytomegalovirus exposure and HLA in healthy donors. Study-wide findings and caveats: Confirmation in vitro established that a few CMV-associated chains were specific for CMV antigens.

TCRdb's copy holds only in-frame clones and misses some; the assay was immunoSEQ multiplex PCR. The sample carries some 85,000 clones, about 95% recorded once. As for this clone: The antigen is not known.

Germline assignment: CDR1 ENHRY and CDR2 SYGVKD. This CDR3 has 14 amino acids. V was pared by 2 bases and J by 7 bases, with 11 bases between. The material sequenced was PBMCs. The chain has TRBV10-3 and TRBJ1-4; D might be TRBD1 (5 bases). This receptor was taken from a woman younger than 35 in good health and CMV-seronegative. CDR3 sequence: CAISERGDGEKLFF. The CDR3 DNA reads as TGTGCCATCAGTGAGAGGGGCGACGGTGAAAAACTGTTTTTT.